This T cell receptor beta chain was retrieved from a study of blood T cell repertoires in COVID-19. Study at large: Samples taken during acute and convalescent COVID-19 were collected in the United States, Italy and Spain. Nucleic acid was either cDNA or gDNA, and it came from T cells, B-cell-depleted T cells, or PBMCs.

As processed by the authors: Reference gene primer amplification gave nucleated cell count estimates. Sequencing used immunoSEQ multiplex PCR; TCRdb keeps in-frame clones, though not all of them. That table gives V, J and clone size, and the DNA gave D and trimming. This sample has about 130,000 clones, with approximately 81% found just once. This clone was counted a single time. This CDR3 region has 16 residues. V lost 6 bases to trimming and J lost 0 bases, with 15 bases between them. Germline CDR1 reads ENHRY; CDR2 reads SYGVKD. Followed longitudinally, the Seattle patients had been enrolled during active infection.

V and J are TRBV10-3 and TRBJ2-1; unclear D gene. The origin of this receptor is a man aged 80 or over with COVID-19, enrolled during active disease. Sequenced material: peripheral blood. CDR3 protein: CAIRDYSAFSYNEQFF. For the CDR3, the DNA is TGTGCCATCAGGGATTACAGTGCTTTCTCCTACAATGAGCAGTTCTTC.